This T cell receptor (beta chain) was captured by sequencing in a study of cytomegalovirus exposure and HLA in healthy donors. On the study more broadly: Researchers previously reported finding about 110 million unique TCR beta sequences from roughly 200 million T cells. Findings and limits, study-wide: Roughly uniform sequencing depth across donors was assumed, possibly incorrectly. The records held CMV serostatus as the only immune exposure information.

The PCR had 60 Vbeta and 13 Jbeta primers. Authors' analysis steps: Roughly 9.9 million shared chains were among the roughly 80 million unique TCR beta chains that a later analysis counted. Repertoires were generated with immunoSEQ multiplex PCR, while TCRdb's copy carries only in-frame clones and drops some. V and J calls and clone size follow that table, whereas D and trimming were derived from the DNA. The data contain some 130,000 clones, 70% to 80% of them singletons. As to this clone: What it binds is not known.

This CDR3 region has 14 residues. V lost 0 bases and J 6 bases, leaving 11 bases between the germline ends. Germline values: CDR1 MNHEY, CDR2 SVGAGI. The V gene is TRBV6-5, the J gene TRBJ1-1; D not resolved. The TCR originated in a woman in her sixties in good health and CMV-seronegative. The sample comprised PBMCs. Written as DNA, the CDR3 is TGTGCCAGCAGTTACTCGATTTTCGGGGCTGAAGCTTTCTTT. Its protein product is CASSYSIFGAEAFF.